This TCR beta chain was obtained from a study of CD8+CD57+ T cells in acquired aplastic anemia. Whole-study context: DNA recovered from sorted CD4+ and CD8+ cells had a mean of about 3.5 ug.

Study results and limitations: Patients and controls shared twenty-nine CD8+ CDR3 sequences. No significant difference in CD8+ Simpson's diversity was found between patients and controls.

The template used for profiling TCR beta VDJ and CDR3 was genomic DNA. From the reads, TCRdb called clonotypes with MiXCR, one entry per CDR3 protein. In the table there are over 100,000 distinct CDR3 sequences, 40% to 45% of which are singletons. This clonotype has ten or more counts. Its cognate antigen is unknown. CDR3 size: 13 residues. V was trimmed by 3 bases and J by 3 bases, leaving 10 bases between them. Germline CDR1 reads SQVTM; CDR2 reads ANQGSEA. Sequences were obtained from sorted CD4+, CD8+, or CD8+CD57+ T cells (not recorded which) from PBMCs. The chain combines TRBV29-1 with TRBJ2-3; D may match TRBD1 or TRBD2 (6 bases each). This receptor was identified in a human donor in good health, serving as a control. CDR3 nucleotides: TGCAGCGTTGATAGGGGGGTAACAGATACGCAGTATTTT. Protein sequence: CSVDRGVTDTQYF.